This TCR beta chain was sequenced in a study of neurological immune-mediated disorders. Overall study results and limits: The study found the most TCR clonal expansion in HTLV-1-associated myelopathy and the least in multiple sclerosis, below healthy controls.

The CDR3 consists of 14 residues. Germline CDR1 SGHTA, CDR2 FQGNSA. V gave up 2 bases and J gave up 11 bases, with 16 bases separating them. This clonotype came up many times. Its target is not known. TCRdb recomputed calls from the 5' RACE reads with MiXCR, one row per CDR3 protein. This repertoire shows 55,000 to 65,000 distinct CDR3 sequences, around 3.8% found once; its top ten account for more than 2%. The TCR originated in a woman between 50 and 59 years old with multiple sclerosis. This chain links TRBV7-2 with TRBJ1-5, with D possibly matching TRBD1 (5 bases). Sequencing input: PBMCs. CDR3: CASSLSLGGAAQHF. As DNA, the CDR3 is TGTGCCAGCAGCTTAAGTTTGGGTGGGGCGGCCCAGCATTTT.